This T cell receptor beta chain appears in the sequencing data of a study of brain T cells in children with intractable seizures. This CDR3 is 15 amino acids long. Between the trimmed V and J ends, which lost 6 bases and 0 bases, there was a span of 13 bases. Germline lookup yields CDR1 SGHDT and CDR2 YYEEEE. Noted time point: blood from clinic visit 5 months post-surgery; TSC patient then seizure free. Sequencing was limited to surgery cases with top T cell transcript signatures in brain tissue. Sequencing was performed with immunoSEQ multiplex PCR; in TCRdb, only in-frame clones are kept and a portion is missing. The sample contains about 340,000 clones, about 93% of which appear only once.

The sequenced sample was peripheral blood, obtained roughly 5 months after surgery. The source is a boy less than two years old with tuberous sclerosis and intractable seizures. The V gene is TRBV5-6, the J gene TRBJ1-5; no definite D call. The CDR3 loop reads CASTPAGSSNQPQHF. In nucleotides, the CDR3 is TGTGCCAGCACCCCCGCAGGCTCTAGCAATCAGCCCCAGCATTTT.